This TCR beta chain emerged from a study of response to subunit inactivated influenza vaccine. CDR1 is DFQATT, CDR2 SNEGSKA, per germline (reference sequence). Trimming removed 6 bases at V and 3 bases at J, with 18 bases between. The CDR3 runs to 14 residues. One entry per CDR3 protein, called by TCRdb with MiXCR from the RT-PCR reads. Here the sample spans 150,000 to 200,000 distinct CDR3 sequences, more than 10% being singletons. This clonotype is a singleton in its sample. The sample was also linked to a second study, of T cells expressing NK-cell markers. From that paper: The TCR beta cDNA came from 5'RACE template switching with UMIs. These same clonotypes (in a handful of donors) also led the CD3+CD56-NKG2C+ fraction. HCMV specificity of the expanded NKG2C+ T cell clones was not established.

The receptor's source is a man in his fifties who received an inactivated influenza vaccine. The specimen comprised CD8+ T cells sorted from PBMCs, sampled about 13 days after vaccination. The rearrangement links TRBV20-1 to TRBJ2-7; D might be TRBD2 (5 bases). CDR3 loop: CSAPGERTIYEQYF. The CDR3 DNA follows: TGCAGTGCCCCTGGGGAGCGCACCATCTACGAGCAGTACTTC.